What follows is one TCR beta chain and its context. The antigen is unknown. This record comes from a study of siplizumab effects on memory and regulatory T cells. Regarding the study as a whole: Naive T cells appeared more diverse than memory cells and seemed to be major alloresponse contributors.

TCRdb keeps only in-frame clones here, not all; method: immunoSEQ multiplex PCR. Here the sample spans under 100,000 clones, 87% being singletons. This clonotype was sampled from a human donor in good health. The sequencing input was Tregs sorted from blood.

The CDR3: CASSQRQGADTEAFF. CDR3 nucleotides: TGCGCCAGCAGCCAGAGACAGGGGGCGGACACTGAAGCTTTCTTT. The genes are TRBV4-1 and TRBJ1-1, with 10 bases aligning to TRBD1. The CDR3 loop spans 15 amino acids. J was trimmed by 3 bases and V by 3 bases; bases with no gene match: 4. Germline CDR1 reads MGHRA; CDR2 reads YSYEKL.